This is a list of T cell receptor beta chains from one sample in a study of OX40 agonist ivuxolimab in advanced cancers. Sequencing was performed with immunoSEQ multiplex PCR; in TCRdb, only in-frame clones are kept and a portion is missing. The data hold 25,000 to 35,000 clones, with about 85% observed a single time. Sequences were derived from CD4+ or CD8+ T cells sorted from blood, sampled in a trial of the OX40 agonist ivuxolimab. The receptors stem from an adult with an advanced solid tumor such as melanoma, head and neck, liver or kidney cancer. CDR3s include the opening cysteine and the closing phenylalanine or tryptophan. D genes are given only for firm matches. Expanded clones are given a class, and other clones once, few, many or no size at all.

d_gene: NA
v_gene: TRBV11-3
abundance: once
j_gene: TRBJ2-7
CDR3nt: TGTGCCAGCAGCGGACACTCGGGGATCTACGAGCAGTACTTC
CDR3aa: CASSGHSGIYEQYF

d_gene: NA
v_gene: TRBV4-1
abundance: NA
j_gene: TRBJ2-3
CDR3nt: TGCGCCAGCAGCCAAATTCGTACCCAAGGGGGTACTAGCACAGATACGCAGTATTTT
CDR3aa: CASSQIRTQGGTSTDTQYF

d_gene: TRBD2
v_gene: TRBV5-1
abundance: NA
j_gene: TRBJ2-7
CDR3nt: TGCGCCAGCAGCGGATCTAGCGGACTCTCCTACGAGCAGTACTTC
CDR3aa: CASSGSSGLSYEQYF

d_gene: TRBD2
v_gene: TRBV7-3
abundance: NA
j_gene: TRBJ2-1
CDR3nt: TGTGCCAGCAGCCTAGGGACTAGCGGCTACAATGAGCAGTTCTTC
CDR3aa: CASSLGTSGYNEQFF

d_gene: NA
v_gene: TRBV19
abundance: NA
j_gene: TRBJ2-7
CDR3nt: TGTGCCAGTAGCTGGACGGCCTCCTACGAGCAGTACTTC
CDR3aa: CASSWTASYEQYF

d_gene: NA
v_gene: TRBV15
abundance: NA
j_gene: TRBJ2-5
CDR3nt: TGTGCCACCAGCAGAGATCGAATCGAGACCCAGTACTTC
CDR3aa: CATSRDRIETQYF

d_gene: TRBD2
v_gene: TRBV6-1
abundance: NA
j_gene: TRBJ2-2
CDR3nt: TGTGCCAGCAGACCGGGACTAGCGTTCGGGGAGCTGTTTTTT
CDR3aa: CASRPGLAFGELFF

d_gene: NA
v_gene: TRBV6-1
abundance: medium-sized
j_gene: TRBJ2-3
CDR3nt: TGTGCCAGCAGCCATGGTGGAGACACAGATACGCAGTATTTT
CDR3aa: CASSHGGDTDTQYF

d_gene: TRBD2
v_gene: TRBV4-2
abundance: many
j_gene: TRBJ2-1
CDR3nt: TGTGCCAGCAGCCAAAAAACACTAGCGGGAGAATGGAATGAGCAGTTCTTC
CDR3aa: CASSQKTLAGEWNEQFF

d_gene: NA
v_gene: TRBV27
abundance: once
j_gene: TRBJ2-4
CDR3nt: TGTGCCAGCAGTTTATTTTCGGCAGGGCGAAACATTCAGTACTTC
CDR3aa: CASSLFSAGRNIQYF

d_gene: NA
v_gene: TRBV7-5
abundance: NA
j_gene: TRBJ2-1
CDR3nt: TGTGCCAGAAGCACAAGGAGAGACCGCTACAATGAGCAGTTCTTC
CDR3aa: CARSTRRDRYNEQFF

d_gene: NA
v_gene: TRBV27
abundance: NA
j_gene: TRBJ2-1
CDR3nt: TGTGCCAGCAGTTTCGGGGGTAATGAGCAGTTCTTC
CDR3aa: CASSFGGNEQFF

d_gene: NA
v_gene: TRBV19
abundance: NA
j_gene: TRBJ1-2
CDR3nt: TGTGCCAGTAGCCGAGACGCTATCTATGGCTACACCTTC
CDR3aa: CASSRDAIYGYTF

d_gene: TRBD2
v_gene: TRBV5-4
abundance: medium-sized
j_gene: TRBJ2-3
CDR3nt: TGTGCCAGCAGCTGGGGAGGGGCCGGAGATACGCAGTATTTT
CDR3aa: CASSWGGAGDTQYF

d_gene: NA
v_gene: TRBV5-4
abundance: NA
j_gene: TRBJ2-7
CDR3nt: TGTGCCAGCAGCCGCGAAGGCTCCGAGCAGTACTTC
CDR3aa: CASSREGSEQYF

d_gene: NA
v_gene: TRBV4-1
abundance: few
j_gene: TRBJ1-6
CDR3nt: TGCGCCAGCAGCTCCGGACCATGGAGTTTCTCACCCCTCCACTTT
CDR3aa: CASSSGPWSFSPLHF

d_gene: TRBD1
v_gene: TRBV30
abundance: few
j_gene: TRBJ1-2
CDR3nt: TGTGCCTGGACGACAGGGGGGGAAGGCTACACCTTC
CDR3aa: CAWTTGGEGYTF

d_gene: TRBD2
v_gene: TRBV7-9
abundance: NA
j_gene: TRBJ2-4
CDR3nt: TGTGCCAGCAGCCCGCCTAGCGGGCACAGCCAAGCCAAAAACATTCAGTACTTC
CDR3aa: CASSPPSGHSQAKNIQYF

d_gene: NA
v_gene: TRBV9
abundance: NA
j_gene: TRBJ1-4
CDR3nt: TGTGCCAGCAGCGCTTGGGAGGACGTCGGTGAAAAACTGTTTTTT
CDR3aa: CASSAWEDVGEKLFF

d_gene: NA
v_gene: TRBV7-9
abundance: once
j_gene: TRBJ2-3
CDR3nt: TGTGCCAGCAGCTTAGTGAACGCAGATACGCAGTATTTT
CDR3aa: CASSLVNADTQYF

d_gene: TRBD1
v_gene: TRBV6-5
abundance: few
j_gene: TRBJ2-2
CDR3nt: TGTGCCAGCGGGACAGGGGACACCGGGGAGCTGTTTTTT
CDR3aa: CASGTGDTGELFF

d_gene: TRBD2
v_gene: TRBV6-5
abundance: NA
j_gene: TRBJ2-3
CDR3nt: TGTGCCAGCAGTCCCGGGGGGACAGATACGCAGTATTTT
CDR3aa: CASSPGGTDTQYF

d_gene: NA
v_gene: TRBV29-1
abundance: NA
j_gene: TRBJ2-1
CDR3nt: TGCAGCGTTGAATTCGGGAGGGGGCCCTACAATGAGCAGTTCTTC
CDR3aa: CSVEFGRGPYNEQFF

d_gene: NA
v_gene: TRBV7-3
abundance: NA
j_gene: TRBJ1-3
CDR3nt: TGTGCCAGCAGGCCGATAGGGTCCCCTTCTGGAAACACCATATATTTT
CDR3aa: CASRPIGSPSGNTIYF

d_gene: NA
v_gene: TRBV7-6
abundance: NA
j_gene: TRBJ2-7
CDR3nt: TGTGCCAGCAGTCCTATGGGGGCAGGGAACTACGAGCAGTACTTC
CDR3aa: CASSPMGAGNYEQYF

d_gene: TRBD2
v_gene: TRBV7-9
abundance: NA
j_gene: TRBJ2-3
CDR3nt: TGTGCCAGCAGCTCGTGGGTAGCGGGATTCCTCACAGATACGCAGTATTTT
CDR3aa: CASSSWVAGFLTDTQYF

d_gene: NA
v_gene: TRBV4-3
abundance: NA
j_gene: TRBJ1-5
CDR3nt: TGCGCCAGCAGTTTATGGAGGGCTTCCAATCAGCCCCAGCATTTT
CDR3aa: CASSLWRASNQPQHF

d_gene: NA
v_gene: TRBV4-3
abundance: NA
j_gene: TRBJ2-1
CDR3nt: TGCGCCAGCAGCCAAGATTTATACAATGAGCAGTTCTTC
CDR3aa: CASSQDLYNEQFF

d_gene: NA
v_gene: TRBV21-1
abundance: NA
j_gene: TRBJ2-3
CDR3nt: TGTGCCAGCAGCAAACTCTGGGGTACAGATACGCAGTATTTT
CDR3aa: CASSKLWGTDTQYF

d_gene: NA
v_gene: TRBV4-2
abundance: NA
j_gene: TRBJ2-1
CDR3nt: TGTGCCAGCAGCTTGGGTGGCCCGGTGGGAAATGAGCAGTTCTTC
CDR3aa: CASSLGGPVGNEQFF

d_gene: NA
v_gene: TRBV5-1
abundance: NA
j_gene: TRBJ2-7
CDR3nt: TGCGCCAGCAGCTTGAGTAGCTACGAGCAGTACTTC
CDR3aa: CASSLSSYEQYF

d_gene: NA
v_gene: TRBV4-1
abundance: NA
j_gene: TRBJ1-4
CDR3nt: TGCGCCAGCAGCCAGCGGGGACTTGCAACTAATGAAAAACTGTTTTTT
CDR3aa: CASSQRGLATNEKLFF

d_gene: TRBD2
v_gene: TRBV6-5
abundance: NA
j_gene: TRBJ2-5
CDR3nt: TGTGCCAGCAGTATTAGCGGGATCAGTGGAGAGACCCAGTACTTC
CDR3aa: CASSISGISGETQYF

d_gene: NA
v_gene: TRBV5-4
abundance: NA
j_gene: TRBJ1-1
CDR3nt: TGTGCCAGCAACGTACCAGGGAGGTCGATGAACACTGAAGCTTTCTTT
CDR3aa: CASNVPGRSMNTEAFF